The 14 T cell receptor beta chains below all came from one sample that was sequenced in a study of T cells expressing NK-cell markers. From its re-call of the 5' RACE reads, TCRdb lists each CDR3 protein once, without DNA. The ten top clones account for roughly a third, within a sample of 150,000 or so distinct CDR3 sequences. The sample comprised blood T cells: a sorted CD56 or NKG2C T cell subset, CD4+ or CD8+ T cells, or bulk PBMC T cells (not recorded which). The receptors shown here come from a woman in her forties or fifties in good health.

V is TRBV5-6 and J is TRBJ1-1. The CDR3 consists of 13 residues. Per germline, CDR1 SGHDT and CDR2 YYEEEE. CDR3 loop: CASAGRENTEAFF.

The chain couples TRBV12-3 or TRBV12-4 to TRBJ2-1; with no DNA, the TCRdb D assignment of TRBD1 cannot be verified. The CDR3 covers 14 residues. CDR3 protein: CASRWTGTYNEQFF.

The chain recombines TRBV27 with TRBJ2-5. Looked up from germline, CDR1 is MNHEY and CDR2 is SMNVEV (reference sequence). The CDR3 is made up of 14 amino acids. CDR3 loop: CASSFGQLQETQYF.

The chain links TRBV27 to TRBJ1-1; TCRdb indicates TRBD1, and absent DNA this call remains unverified. Per germline, CDR1 MNHEY and CDR2 SMNVEV (reference sequence). This CDR3 is 14 amino acids long. The CDR3 sequence is CASSTSGVGTEAFF.

V is TRBV27 and J is TRBJ2-3; TCRdb's assignment of TRBD2 cannot be checked, as there is no DNA. The length of the CDR3 is 14 residues. Per the germline V gene, CDR1 is MNHEY and CDR2 is SMNVEV (reference sequence). The CDR3 sequence: CASSWEGGVRTQYF.

The V call is TRBV29-1, the J call TRBJ2-1; TCRdb lists TRBD2, though no DNA is available to test this call. This CDR3 is built from 13 residues. CDR1 and CDR2 (germline): SQVTM, ANQGSEA. The CDR3 sequence is CSVEDLESREQFF.

This chain uses TRBV10-3 with TRBJ2-3; the TRBD2 assignment by TCRdb is unverifiable without DNA. Germline CDR1 and CDR2: ENHRY and SYGVKD. The CDR3 sequence is 15 residues long. The CDR3 loop is CAISDGLAGGDTQYF.

V and J are TRBV2 and TRBJ2-3; TCRdb's assignment of TRBD2 cannot be checked, as there is no DNA. The CDR3 extends over 17 amino acids. CDR1 and CDR2 from the germline V gene are SNHLY and FYNNEI. The CDR3 protein is CASSGPTSGPITDTQYF.

The chain employs TRBV27 and TRBJ2-1; lacking DNA, the TRBD1 call made by TCRdb goes unchecked. The CDR3 is 12 amino acids. Looked up from germline, CDR1 is MNHEY and CDR2 is SMNVEV (reference sequence). CDR3 sequence reads: CASSHRGLEQFF.

The chain combines TRBV5-6 with TRBJ1-5; TCRdb outputs TRBD1, but without DNA this stays unchecked. The CDR3 runs to 16 residues. CDR1 is SGHDT, CDR2 YYEEEE, per germline. The CDR3 sequence: CASSDGRGFSNQPQHF.

This CDR3 is CAGVFPYGYTF. The J gene is TRBJ1-2, the V gene TRBV27. This CDR3 contains 11 residues. Germline values: CDR1 MNHEY, CDR2 SMNVEV (reference sequence).

V gene TRBV5-6 combines with J gene TRBJ2-3; TCRdb calls TRBD2, which cannot be checked without DNA. The CDR3 extends over 18 amino acids. Germline CDR1 reads SGHDT; CDR2 reads YYEEEE. The CDR3 here is CASSLELAGGSSTDTQYF. The entire variable domain, with the rest obtained from reference TRBV5-6 and TRBJ2-3, is as follows: DAGVTQSPTHLIKTRGQQVTLRCSPKSGHDTVSWYQQALGQGPQFIFQYYEEEERQRGNFPDRFSGHQFPNYSSELNVNALLLGDSALYLCASSLELAGGSSTDTQYFGPGTRLTVL.

The chain has TRBV3-1 and TRBJ1-1; the TCRdb D gene call, TRBD1, has no DNA to confirm it. Germline-derived CDR1 and CDR2 are LGHDT and YNNKEL (reference sequence). The CDR3 length is 15 residues. CDR3 residues: CASSPLQGNNTEAFF.

This chain connects TRBV19 to TRBJ2-5; TCRdb's D gene call, TRBD1, goes unchecked for lack of DNA. CDR1 is LNHDA, CDR2 SQIVND, per germline (reference sequence). The CDR3 is 13 residues long. The CDR3 protein is CASRIRGQETQYF.